This TCR beta chain was sequenced in a study of T cells in Graves' hyperthyroidism and ophthalmopathy (dated by TCRdb to between 2019 and 2020). Study-wide context: Peripheral blood samples were taken at the time of initial diagnosis, prior to any treatment. To identify TCR V-J signatures that set the groups apart, the researchers used a discovery cohort of approximately 98 patients, made up of roughly 40 with Graves' ophthalmopathy and 55 to 65 with stable Graves' hyperthyroidism. Whether ophthalmopathy could be predicted prospectively was tested in an independent validation cohort made up of 18 to 20 hyperthyroidism patients plus 17 patients who later progressed to ophthalmopathy. The roughly 100 discovery patients were randomly divided into training and test sets at a 7:3 ratio. The study also compared thyroid tissue and blood T-cell repertoires from several Graves' hyperthyroidism patients. Once sampling was done, hyperthyroidism patients were given methimazole at a starting dose of 30 mg daily, whereas ophthalmopathy patients were given high-dose intravenous methylprednisolone. The paper describes TCR Vbeta CDR3 sequencing of fewer than 150 peripheral blood samples, made up of roughly 45 ophthalmopathy patients, approximately 76 hyperthyroidism patients and about 17 progressor patients.

Points the paper makes about the study in general: In cross-validation, a model built on a 13 V-J signature told ophthalmopathy apart from stable hyperthyroidism with about 90% sensitivity and 81% to 82% specificity, and in testing the same model reached 80%/75%. In validation, progression to ophthalmopathy was predicted by the model with almost 71% sensitivity and about 72% specificity, a median of roughly six months before onset. No statistical method was used to set the sample size in advance, and investigators knew the group allocation. Blood samples also contained most of the expanded thyroid clonotypes (frequency above 0.001), which suggests that blood repertoires may reflect thyroid immune responses.

CDR1 and CDR2, per the germline V gene, are MDHEN and SYDVKM. From V the trimming removes 5 bases and from J it removes 2 bases, while the gene matches leave 8 bases of the junction unaccounted for. The CDR3 has 16 amino acids, counting the end cysteine and phenylalanine. The DNA shown is the 48-base CDR3, in frame from base 1. This clonotype was counted ten times or more. No cognate antigen has been identified for it. No much larger clone exists at a distance of one base, and base qualities are not known. TCR beta CDR3 regions were amplified from RNA transcripts. The first round of RT-PCR for the TCR CDR3 was performed with the HTBI primer set and the Qiagen OneStep RT-PCR kit. Libraries were constructed in a second round of multiplex PCR, after which size selection and purification were performed. Sequencing of the libraries was done on an Illumina HiSeq2000 using paired-end 100 bp reads. As for the original processing: SOAPnuke was used to process the raw data, throwing out any read that contained adapters or uncalled bases, had a mean Phred below 15, or lacked an exact constant-primer or identifier match. High-quality paired reads were merged using COPE v1.2.5, and each unique nucleotide sequence was defined as a clonotype. Clonotypes were aligned to IMGT TRBV, TRBD and TRBJ reference segments using MiTCR v1.1. Analysis was restricted to V-J combinations with a frequency above 0.0001, which covered roughly 99% of repertoires. A TCS score was defined as the ratio of F50 (clonal expansion) to E x V (chaos), with BLOSUM62-based TCRdist applied between CDR3 peptides within each V-J. Welch's t-statistics and random forest reduced roughly 500 V-J features to 13, which were used in a naive Bayes classifier (R e1071). Clones were called with MiXCR by TCRdb after fastp trimmed the public reads at Q25, and only in-frame beta chains were retained. Identical CDR3 proteins give one entry, which carries the most common genes and DNA. TCRdb, rather than the study authors, made the V and J calls. The sample has around 600,000 distinct CDR3 sequences on record, about 15% of them singletons. 12% of the sample is taken by the ten largest.

Ophthalmopathy patients had moderately to severely active disease, Clinical Activity Score of at least 3, NOSPECS grade of at least 4, and duration under 3 months. Any patient with an uncontrolled infection, another autoimmune disease, pregnancy or lactation was excluded. Diagnoses were based on clinical symptoms, serum thyroxine and TRAb, thyroid ultrasound and orbital computed tomography. Ficoll-Paque density gradient centrifugation was used to isolate PBMCs from about 10 ml of fresh peripheral blood. Trizol reagent was used to extract total RNA, and RNA quality was then checked on an Agilent 2100 Bioanalyzer.

Sequencing was performed on blood. The receptor comes from a woman between 45 and 65 years old with Graves' ophthalmopathy. The rearrangement combines TRBV28 with TRBJ2-4; TRBD1 aligns with 8 central bases. The encoded CDR3 is CASSLTGGRSKNIQYF. The nucleotides are TGTGCCAGCAGTCTAACAGGGGGAAGGTCCAAAAACATTCAGTACTTC.